Listed here are 20 T cell receptor beta chains from one sample, sequenced in a study of Graves' ophthalmopathy and Graves' hyperthyroidism. For repertoire sequencing, the TCR beta CDR3 regions were amplified from RNA transcripts. HTBI-primed first-round RT-PCR preceded second-round multiplex PCR. TCRdb reprocessed the multiplex PCR reads via MiXCR and lists one record per CDR3 protein. This sample has about 1.1 million distinct CDR3 sequences, with about 40% found just once. What was sequenced was peripheral blood or thyroid tissue (not recorded which). All receptors come from an adult man with Graves' hyperthyroidism.

About this clonotype itself: The junction departs from germline at one end; a sequencing error may be responsible. V gene TRBV10-3 combines with J gene TRBJ1-1, with no clear D. This CDR3 comprises 11 residues. The V gene's germline CDR1 is ENHRY and CDR2 SYGVKD. For the CDR3, the DNA is TGTGCCATCAGTTCGGGTACTGAAGCTTCCTTT. Its protein product is CAISSGTEASF.

V gene TRBV6-5 combines with J gene TRBJ1-6; no clear D gene. The V gene lost 8 bases and the J gene lost 9 bases, with 14 bases spanning the gap. The CDR3 has 13 residues. CDR1 MNHEY and CDR2 SVGAGI come from the germline V gene. CDR3 protein: CASGRRTVSPLHF. CDR3 bases: TGTGCCAGCGGGAGGAGGACGGTTTCACCCCTCCACTTT.

This clonotype was seen many times. V usage is TRBV19 and J usage is TRBJ1-4; D is uncertain. V was trimmed by 3 bases and J by 5 bases, leaving 10 bases between them. CDR3 length: 14 amino acids. Germline V lookup: CDR1 LNHDA, CDR2 SQIVND (reference sequence). Here the CDR3 DNA reads TGTGCCAGTAGTATCGACGGATCAAATGAAAAACTGTTTTTT. It codes for CASSIDGSNEKLFF.

V is TRBV29-1 and J is TRBJ1-2; D possibly corresponds to TRBD1 (6 bases). This CDR3 is built from 11 residues. The V gene lost 8 bases and the J gene lost 2 bases, with 9 bases spanning the gap. Germline values: CDR1 SQVTM, CDR2 ANQGSEA. CDR3 in amino acids: CSLDSNYGYTF. Written as DNA, the CDR3 is TGCAGCTTGGACAGCAACTATGGCTACACCTTC.

The V gene is TRBV5-4, the J gene TRBJ2-5, with 11 bases identical to TRBD2. V lost 4 bases to trimming and J lost 7 bases; unmatched junction nucleotides: 15. Germline CDR1 SGHNT, CDR2 YYREEE (reference sequence). The length of the CDR3 is 17 residues. The CDR3 DNA is TGTGCCAGCAGCCGTACTCCTAGCGGGGGGATGCCCGCGACCCAGTACTTC. This codes for CASSRTPSGGMPATQYF.

This clonotype has at least ten counts. This chain links TRBV20-1 with TRBJ2-5, with D possibly matching TRBD1 (5 bases). This CDR3 is 16 amino acids long. Germline V lookup: CDR1 DFQATT, CDR2 SNEGSKA (reference sequence). Trimming left V 5 bases short and J 0 bases short, with 19 bases between. The CDR3 is CSALDESGQYQETQYF. The CDR3 DNA reads as TGCAGTGCTTTGGACGAATCCGGACAATACCAAGAGACCCAGTACTTC.

On this clonotype: The junction does not match germline at one end; this may be a read error. The gene calls are TRBV5-1 and TRBJ2-6; a weak D match, TRBD1 (6 bases). Germline V lookup: CDR1 SGHRS, CDR2 YFSETQ. The CDR3 spans 12 residues. The CDR3 region has the DNA TGCGCCAGCAGCTTGGACGGACAGAATAAGGCTTTC. Protein product: CASSLDGQNKAF.

The chain couples TRBV29-1 to TRBJ1-2; 8 bases agree with TRBD1. Germline assignment: CDR1 SQVTM and CDR2 ANQGSEA. The junction had 15 bases not matched to a gene; V was cut back by 5 bases and J by 7 bases. The CDR3 has 15 residues. CDR3 loop: CSVLAIGQGAGGYTF. The DNA for the CDR3 is TGCAGCGTTCTGGCCATTGGGCAGGGGGCTGGTGGCTACACCTTC.

Comments on this clonotype: This CDR3 fails to terminate in the conserved phenylalanine or tryptophan, so it likely reflects a read error. The chain carries TRBV10-3 and TRBJ1-1; D is ambiguous. Per germline, CDR1 ENHRY and CDR2 SYGVKD. The CDR3 covers 14 residues. The CDR3 region has the DNA TGCGCCATCAGTGAGTCGGAAGGTTACACTGAAGCTTTCCTT. Translated: CAISESEGYTEAFL.

The rearrangement links TRBV10-3 to TRBJ1-2, with D maybe TRBD1 (5 bases). Trimming cost V 3 bases and J 6 bases, with 8 bases left between them. Germline CDR1 reads ENHRY; CDR2 reads SYGVKD. There are 12 residues in the CDR3. This chain's CDR3 is CAISDRENGYTF. The CDR3 region has the DNA TGTGCCATCAGTGACAGGGAGAATGGCTACACCTTC.

There are many counts of this clonotype. J is TRBJ1-2 and V is TRBV7-9; D unresolved. This CDR3 has 16 residues. Germline V lookup: CDR1 SEHNR, CDR2 FQNEAQ (reference sequence). V was cut by 1 base and J by 3 bases, with 15 bases left in between. The CDR3 loop is CASSLVAGTSDYGYTF. The CDR3 region has the DNA TGTGCCAGCAGCTTAGTGGCAGGCACTAGTGACTATGGCTACACCTTC.

The CDR3: CASSVTGVDTGELFF. As DNA, the CDR3 is TGCGCCAGCAGCGTAACAGGGGTCGACACCGGGGAGCTGTTTTTT. This rearrangement joins TRBV5-1 to TRBJ2-2; 7 bases are a match to TRBD1. V dropped 4 bases and J dropped 3; count of bases not matched to a gene: 6. The length of the CDR3 is 15 residues. CDR1 and CDR2 from the germline V gene are SGHRS and YFSETQ. Based on the CDR3 plus reference TRBV5-1 and TRBJ2-2, the full variable domain is KAGVTQTPRYLIKTRGQQVTLSCSPISGHRSVSWYQQTPGQGLQFLFEYFSETQRNKGNFPGRFSGRQFSNSRSEMNVSTLELGDSALYLCASSVTGVDTGELFFGEGSRLTVL.

The chain has TRBV29-1 and TRBJ2-2; a possible D gene is TRBD2 (6 bases). In germline, CDR1 is SQVTM, CDR2 ANQGSEA. Trimming stripped 6 bases from V and 8 bases from J, with 16 bases between. The CDR3 consists of 13 residues. The DNA for the CDR3 is TGCAGCGTGGGCCGGCGGCTAGCGGGGGAGCTGTTTTTT. Its translation is CSVGRRLAGELFF.

J is TRBJ1-2 and V is TRBV2, with D unresolved. CDR1 is SNHLY and CDR2 is FYNNEI in the germline V gene. V lost 10 bases and J lost 4, with 13 bases in between. The CDR3 totals 12 residues. Written as DNA, the CDR3 is TGTGCCACCTTGGAGAGGACCTATGGCTACACCTTC. Protein sequence: CATLERTYGYTF.

The chain has TRBV29-1 and TRBJ2-6; maybe TRBD1 (10 bases). V gave up 6 bases and J gave up 7 bases, with 22 bases separating them. Germline V gives CDR1 SQVTM, CDR2 ANQGSEA. This CDR3 has 16 residues. CDR3 sequence reads: CSVTSGGTGAANVLTF. The CDR3 bases are TGCAGCGTGACTAGCGGAGGGACAGGGGCTGCCAACGTCCTGACTTTC. The full variable domain, in which reference TRBV29-1 and TRBJ2-6 provide the parts outside the CDR3, is SAVISQKPSRDICQRGTSLTIQCQVDSQVTMMFWYRQQPGQSLTLIATANQGSEATYESGFVIDKFPISRPNLTFSTLTVSNMSPEDSSIYLCSVTSGGTGAANVLTFGAGSRLTVL.

This clonotype came up a few times. The V and J genes are TRBV7-3 and TRBJ1-2; 9 nucleotides align to TRBD1. Trimming took 1 base from V and 4 from J; bases not matched to a gene: 10. This CDR3 is 17 amino acids long. The germline V gene encodes CDR1 SGHTA and CDR2 FQGTGA. CDR3 residues: CASSLMGGDRDGYGYTF. CDR3 DNA: TGTGCCAGCAGCTTAATGGGGGGGGACAGGGATGGCTATGGCTACACCTTC.

This sequence joins TRBV7-9 and TRBJ1-1; D is unclear. The CDR3 contains 15 residues. CDR1 and CDR2 (germline): SEHNR, FQNEAQ (reference sequence). V lost 2 bases and J lost 0, with 10 bases in between. In DNA, the CDR3 is TGTGCCAGCAGCTTAAGGGCGGGCCTGAACACTGAAGCTTTCTTT. Protein sequence: CASSLRAGLNTEAFF. Combining the CDR3 with reference TRBV7-9 and TRBJ1-1 gives the whole variable domain DTGVSQNPRHKITKRGQNVTFRCDPISEHNRLYWYRQTLGQGPEFLTYFQNEAQLEKSRLLSDRFSAERPKGSFSTLEIQRTEQGDSAMYLCASSLRAGLNTEAFFGQGTRLTVV.

This clonotype was found many times. V gene TRBV20-1 combines with J gene TRBJ1-6, with D maybe TRBD1 (5 bases). The germline V gene has CDR1 DFQATT and CDR2 SNEGSKA (reference sequence). The CDR3 is 16 residues long. V was clipped by 0 bases and J by 4 bases, with 13 bases between them. CDR3 sequence reads: CSARDRGASYNSPLHF. In nucleotides, the CDR3 is TGCAGTGCTAGAGACCGTGGGGCAAGTTATAATTCACCCCTCCACTTT.

The DNA for the CDR3 is TGCGCCAGCAGTGAGCAAAGAAATGAAAAACTGTTTTTT. Translated: CASSEQRNEKLFF. The chain couples TRBV10-2 to TRBJ1-4; D not resolved. Between the trimmed V and J ends, which lost 2 bases and 5 bases, there was a span of 6 bases. Germline V gene sequence: CDR1 WSHSY, CDR2 SAAADI. The CDR3 consists of 13 residues.

In its sample, this clonotype was seen many times. J is TRBJ1-1 and V is TRBV2; D may be TRBD1 (5 bases). Per the germline V gene, CDR1 is SNHLY and CDR2 is FYNNEI. Trimming left V 4 bases short and J 5 bases short, with 17 bases between. The CDR3 runs to 15 residues. The CDR3 is CASSARKGLITEAFF. Here the CDR3 DNA reads TGTGCCAGCAGTGCACGAAAGGGGTTAATTACTGAAGCTTTCTTT.